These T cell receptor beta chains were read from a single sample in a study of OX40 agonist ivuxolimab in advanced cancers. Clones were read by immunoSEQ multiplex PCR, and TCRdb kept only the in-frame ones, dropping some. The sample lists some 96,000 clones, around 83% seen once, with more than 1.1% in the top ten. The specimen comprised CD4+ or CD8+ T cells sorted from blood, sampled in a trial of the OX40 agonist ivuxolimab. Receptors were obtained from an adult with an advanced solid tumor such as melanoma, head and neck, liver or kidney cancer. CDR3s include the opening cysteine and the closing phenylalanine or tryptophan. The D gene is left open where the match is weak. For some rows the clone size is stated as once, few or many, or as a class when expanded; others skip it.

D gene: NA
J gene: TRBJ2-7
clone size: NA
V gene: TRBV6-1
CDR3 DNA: TGTGCCAGCAGTGAAATCTACGAGCAGTACTTC
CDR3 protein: CASSEIYEQYF

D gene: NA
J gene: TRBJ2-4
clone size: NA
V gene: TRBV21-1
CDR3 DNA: TGTGCCAGCAGCAAAGGGATTATGATTGGACAGGCCAAAAACATTCAGTACTTC
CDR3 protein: CASSKGIMIGQAKNIQYF

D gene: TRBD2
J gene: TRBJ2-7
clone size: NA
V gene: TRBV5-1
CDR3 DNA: TGCGCCAGCAGGTCGGGACTAGCGGGAGTCTACGAGCAGTACTTC
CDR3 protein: CASRSGLAGVYEQYF

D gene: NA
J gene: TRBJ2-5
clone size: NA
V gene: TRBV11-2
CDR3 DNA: TGTGCCAGCAGCTTAGTGGAGACCCAGTACTTC
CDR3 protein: CASSLVETQYF

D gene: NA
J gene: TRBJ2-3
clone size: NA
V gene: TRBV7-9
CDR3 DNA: TGTGCCAGCAGCCCAGGACCCCGAGAGGAGTATTTT
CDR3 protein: CASSPGPREEYF

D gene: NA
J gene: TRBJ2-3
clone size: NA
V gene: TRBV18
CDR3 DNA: TGTGCCAGCCCAAGTGGGGGTCGGGACGAAAGCACAGATACGCAGTATTTT
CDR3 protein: CASPSGGRDESTDTQYF

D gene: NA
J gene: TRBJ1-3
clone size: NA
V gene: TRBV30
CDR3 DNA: TGTGCCTGGAGTTTGGGGCACCATGGGACTGGAAACACCATATATTTT
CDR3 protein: CAWSLGHHGTGNTIYF

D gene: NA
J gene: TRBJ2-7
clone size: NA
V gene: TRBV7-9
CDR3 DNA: TGTGCCAGCAGCTTCTCCCAGTTGGGCTACGAGCAGTACTTC
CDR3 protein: CASSFSQLGYEQYF

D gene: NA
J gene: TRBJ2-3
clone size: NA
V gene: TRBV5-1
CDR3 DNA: TGCGCCAGCAGCCCGCTACAGGATCGGGCAGATACGCAGTATTTT
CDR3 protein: CASSPLQDRADTQYF

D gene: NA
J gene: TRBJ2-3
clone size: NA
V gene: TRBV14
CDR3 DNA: TGTGCCAGCAGCCAATCCCTAACCTTAGATACGCAGTATTTT
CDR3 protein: CASSQSLTLDTQYF

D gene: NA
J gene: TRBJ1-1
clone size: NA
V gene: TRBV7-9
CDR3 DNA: TGTGCCAGCAGCCCATACAAAGGCTGGACTGAAGCTTTCTTT
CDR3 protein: CASSPYKGWTEAFF

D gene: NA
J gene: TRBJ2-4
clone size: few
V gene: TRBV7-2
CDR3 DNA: TGTGCCAGCAGCTTACAGATTTTAGCCAAAAACATTCAGTACTTC
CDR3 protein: CASSLQILAKNIQYF

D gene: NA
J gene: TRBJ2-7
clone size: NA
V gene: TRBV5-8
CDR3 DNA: TGTGCCAGCTGTACAGCGCCGATCTCCTACGAGCAGTACTTC
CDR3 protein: CASCTAPISYEQYF

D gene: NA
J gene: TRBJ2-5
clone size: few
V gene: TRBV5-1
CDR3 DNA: TGCGCCAGCAGCTTAGGACTTTCCACTGGAGAGACCCAGTACTTC
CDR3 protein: CASSLGLSTGETQYF

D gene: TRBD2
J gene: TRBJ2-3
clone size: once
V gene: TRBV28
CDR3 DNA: TGTGCCAGCAGTTACCGCGGGGGAACAGATACGCAGTATTTT
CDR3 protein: CASSYRGGTDTQYF

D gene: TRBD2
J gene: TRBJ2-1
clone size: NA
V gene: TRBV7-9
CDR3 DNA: TGTGCCAGCAGCCCCATTAGCGGGAGGCCGGACAATGAGCAGTTCTTC
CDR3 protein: CASSPISGRPDNEQFF

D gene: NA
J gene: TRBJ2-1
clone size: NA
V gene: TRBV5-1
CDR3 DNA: TGCGCCAGCAGCTTGGTGGCTAGCGAGTACAATGAGCAGTTCTTC
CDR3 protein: CASSLVASEYNEQFF

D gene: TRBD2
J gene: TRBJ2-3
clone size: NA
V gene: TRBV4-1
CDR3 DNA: TGCGCCAGCAGCTCGCGACTAGCGGGGGGGCTGGGAGATACGCAGTATTTT
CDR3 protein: CASSSRLAGGLGDTQYF

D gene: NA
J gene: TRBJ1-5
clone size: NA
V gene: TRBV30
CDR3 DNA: TGTGCCTGGAGCAATGGGGGTAATAGCAATCAGCCCCAGCATTTT
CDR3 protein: CAWSNGGNSNQPQHF

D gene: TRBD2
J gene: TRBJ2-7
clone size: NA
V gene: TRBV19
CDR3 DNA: TGTGCCATCCCGTCAACCCGGTCCGGGACTAGGTCGGGCGAGCAGTACTTC
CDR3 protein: CAIPSTRSGTRSGEQYF

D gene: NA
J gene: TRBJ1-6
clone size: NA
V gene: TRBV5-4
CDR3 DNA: TGTGCCAGCAGCTTTTTTTCCCGGGATAATTCACCCCTCCACTTT
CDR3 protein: CASSFFSRDNSPLHF

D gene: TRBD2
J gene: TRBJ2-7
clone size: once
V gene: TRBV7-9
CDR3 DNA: TGTGCCAGCAGCTCTAGCGGGGGGCCCTCCTACGAGCAGTACTTC
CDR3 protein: CASSSSGGPSYEQYF

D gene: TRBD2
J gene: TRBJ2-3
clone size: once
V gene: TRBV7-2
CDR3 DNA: TGTGCCAGCAGCTCCACTAGCGGGGGGCGCACAGATACGCAGTATTTT
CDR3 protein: CASSSTSGGRTDTQYF

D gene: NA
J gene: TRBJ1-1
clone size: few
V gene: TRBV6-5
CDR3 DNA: TGTGCCAGCAGTCCTCCGGGGAGGAACACTGAAGCTTTCTTT
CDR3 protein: CASSPPGRNTEAFF

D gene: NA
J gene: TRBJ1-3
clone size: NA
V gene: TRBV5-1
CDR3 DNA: TGCGCCAGCAGCTTGGACGCCAGGGGAACTGGAAACACCATATATTTT
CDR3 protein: CASSLDARGTGNTIYF

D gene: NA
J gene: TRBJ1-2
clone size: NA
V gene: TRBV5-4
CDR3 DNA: TGTGCCAGCAGCTTTGGGCCGCGGGGCTATGGCTACACCTTC
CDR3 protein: CASSFGPRGYGYTF

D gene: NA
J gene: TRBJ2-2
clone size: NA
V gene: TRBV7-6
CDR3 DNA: TGTGCCAGCAGCTTTTCTCGAACCGGGGAGCTGTTTTTT
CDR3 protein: CASSFSRTGELFF

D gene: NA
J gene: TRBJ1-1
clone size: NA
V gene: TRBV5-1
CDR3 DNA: TGCGCCAGCAGCTTGGACCCAGGAACGAACACTGAAGCTTTCTTT
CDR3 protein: CASSLDPGTNTEAFF

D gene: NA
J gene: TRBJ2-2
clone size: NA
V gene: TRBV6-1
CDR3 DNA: TGTGCCAGCAGTCGCGACCCGGGGGGGGAGCTGTTTTTT
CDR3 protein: CASSRDPGGELFF

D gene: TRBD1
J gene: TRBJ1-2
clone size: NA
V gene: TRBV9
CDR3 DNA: TGTGCCAGCAGCGTAGACGACAGGGTCCCTAGTGGCTACACCTTC
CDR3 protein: CASSVDDRVPSGYTF

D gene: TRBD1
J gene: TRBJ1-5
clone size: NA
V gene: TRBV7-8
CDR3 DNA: TGTGCCAGCAGCTCGAAGACAGGGTATGGTAGCAATCAGCCCCAGCATTTT
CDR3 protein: CASSSKTGYGSNQPQHF

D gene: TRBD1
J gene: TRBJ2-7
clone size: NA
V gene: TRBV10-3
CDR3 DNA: TGTGCCATCAGCCCCGGGACAGGGAGGAACGAGCAGTACTTC
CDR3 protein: CAISPGTGRNEQYF

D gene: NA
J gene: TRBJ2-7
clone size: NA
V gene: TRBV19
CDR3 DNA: TGTGCCAGTAGTCGGTTGGGATACGAGCAGTACTTC
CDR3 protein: CASSRLGYEQYF